This T cell receptor (beta chain) is drawn from a study of T cell repertoires in cytomegalovirus infection. TCRdb used MiXCR to reprocess the reads, holding one entry per CDR3 protein. This sample has fewer than 550,000 distinct CDR3 sequences, with approximately 15% found just once. The CDR3 runs to 12 residues. The germline CDR1 and CDR2 sequences are GTSNPN and SVGIG (reference sequence). Trimming took 1 base from V and 3 from J, leaving 7 bases between them. The sequenced sample consisted of CD8+ T cells from PBMCs. The clonotype was recovered from a human donor in good health (CMV status not recorded). Some clones in this sample may be carry-over from other donors' samples. The rearrangement joins TRBV30 to TRBJ2-7; D remains ambiguous. The chain's CDR3 is CAWSEGGYEQYF. Here the CDR3 DNA reads TGTGCCTGGAGTGAGGGCGGCTACGAGCAGTACTTC.